This T cell receptor beta chain was recorded in a study of T cells after posttransplantation cyclophosphamide. V dropped 5 bases and J dropped 0; count of bases not matched to a gene: 5. CDR1 SGHAT and CDR2 FQNNGV come from the germline V gene. This CDR3 contains 15 residues. Peripheral blood was collected from the related graft donor on the marrow donation day. The study, taken as a whole, reports: TRB overlap between skin or GI tissue T cells and blood was limited. Donor-recipient repertoire similarity was low at 1-2 months, rising over year one. Recipient CMV seropositivity and CMV reactivation strongly tracked TRB clonality.

This clone was seen repeatedly, ten times or more. Its cognate antigen is unknown. TCRdb keeps only in-frame clones here, not all; method: immunoSEQ multiplex PCR. This repertoire holds tens of thousands of clones, and none appear only once. V usage is TRBV11-2 and J usage is TRBJ2-3; 7 bases are shared with TRBD1. What was sequenced was PBMCs. The receptor comes from a man aged 35 to 55 in good health, CMV-negative, and a related stem cell transplant donor. The CDR3: CASSTKDRSTDTQYF. The CDR3 nucleotides are TGTGCCAGCAGCACAAAGGACAGGAGCACAGATACGCAGTATTTT.